This entry describes one TCR beta chain. This sample was included in a study of blood T cell repertoires in COVID-19. CDR3 length equals 13 residues. Germline CDR1 is SGHRS and CDR2 is YFSETQ. V lost 6 bases and J lost 2, with 11 bases in between. Membership in each cohort depended on participant-reported clinical history. Assay used: immunoSEQ multiplex PCR; TCRdb lists only in-frame clones, some missing. Among about 150,000 clones listed, 86% were seen once. The source material was PBMCs or T cells enriched from blood (not recorded which). This clonotype originated in a man aged 50-60 years who had recovered from COVID-19. The chain has TRBV5-1 and TRBJ2-5, with D perhaps matching TRBD2 (5 bases). The CDR3 nucleotides read TGCGCCAGCACGCTAGCTAATCAAGAGACCCAGTACTTC. Its protein is CASTLANQETQYF.